This T cell receptor beta chain was identified in a study of CD8 T cells in ankylosing spondylitis. Per the germline V gene, CDR1 is DFQATT and CDR2 is SNEGSKA (reference sequence). Trimming cost V 5 bases and J 0 bases; bases outside gene matches: 3. The CDR3 totals 14 residues. This clonotype was counted at least ten times. Each CDR3 protein is one row after TCRdb ran MiXCR on the 5' RACE reads. The sample has 150,000 to 200,000 distinct CDR3 sequences, over 10% seen once; the top ten hold approximately 11%. V and J are TRBV20-1 and TRBJ1-1; 10 bases align to TRBD1. This clonotype was sampled from a female donor with ankylosing spondylitis or in good health (not recorded which). The sequenced sample consisted of blood, either unsorted or a sorted T cell fraction (not recorded which). DNA of the CDR3: TGCAGTGCTTGGGACAGGGGATTGAACACTGAAGCTTTCTTT. This codes for CSAWDRGLNTEAFF.